This entry lists 19 T cell receptor beta chains sequenced from one sample in a study of T cells after yellow fever vaccination (dated by TCRdb to between 2018 and 2020). The library was prepared using 5' RACE. Sequencing was performed on an Illumina NovaSeq 6000. Clones were called with MiXCR by TCRdb after fastp trimmed the public reads at Q25, and only in-frame beta chains were retained. CDR3 protein sequences are deduplicated, and each keeps its most common genes and DNA. This sample lists 300,000 to 350,000 distinct CDR3 sequences; around 3.9% were detected once. Of the sample, roughly 24% is held by the ten largest clones. This specimen's treatment or condition label, interpreted: live attenuated yellow fever vaccine strain. Sequencing was performed on PBMCs, taken 5 days after the yellow fever booster vaccination. These receptors were collected from a man younger than 30 who received the YFV17D yellow fever vaccine.

This clonotype appeared a few times. One junction end disagrees with the germline gene, perhaps due to a read error. V and J are TRBV18 and TRBJ2-1; a possible D gene is TRBD1 (5 bases). Per germline, CDR1 KGHSH and CDR2 LQKENI. The CDR3 spans 21 residues. The CDR3 DNA reads TGTGCCGGCTCACCACCGTTGGGCGGACGGACATTTGAAGGCTCCTACAATGAGCAGTTCTTC. The encoded protein is CAGSPPLGGRTFEGSYNEQFF.

The chain couples TRBV6-1 to TRBJ1-1; D possibly corresponds to TRBD1 (6 bases). CDR3 length: 15 amino acids. The germline V gene has CDR1 MNHNS and CDR2 SASEGT. The V end was cut by 5 bases, the J end by 6 bases, with 19 bases between. CDR3 nucleotides: TGTGCCAGCAGTCTTCTGGGGGCGAGGTCGGCTGAAGCTTTCTTT. Protein sequence: CASSLLGARSAEAFF.

About this clonotype itself: Germline and junction disagree at one end, which may indicate a read error. This chain connects TRBV7-2 to TRBJ2-2, with 11 bases lining up with TRBD2. The CDR3 length is 15 residues. CDR1 SGHTA and CDR2 FQGNSA come from the germline V gene. CDR3 nucleotide sequence: TGTGCCAGCAGCCTAGCGGGGGGCGGCGGCGGGGAGCTGTTTTTT. It is translated as CASSLAGGGGGELFF.

In this sample, this clonotype turned up a few times. The genes are TRBV9 and TRBJ1-2, with D perhaps TRBD1 (6 bases). This CDR3 region has 15 residues. In germline, CDR1 is SGDLS, CDR2 YYNGEE. Trimming shortened V by 4 bases and J by 8 bases, and 21 bases separated the two germline ends. CDR3 sequence reads: CASSPMTGAGSGYTF. The CDR3 region has the DNA TGTGCCAGCAGCCCTATGACAGGTGCGGGTTCAGGCTACACCTTC.

There are many counts of this clonotype. V is TRBV7-9 and J is TRBJ2-2, with D possibly called TRBD1 or TRBD2 (6 bases each). Germline assignment: CDR1 SEHNR and CDR2 FQNEAQ (reference sequence). V shed 5 bases and J shed 2 bases, with 12 bases lying between them. The CDR3 is made up of 15 amino acids. CDR3 nucleotides: TGTGCCAGCAGCCCGGTGGGGGGCAACACCGGGGAGCTGTTTTTT. Translating it yields CASSPVGGNTGELFF.

The CDR3 DNA follows: TGCGCCAGCAAATCCGGGACTAGGGAAGATACGCAGTATTTT. Amino acid sequence: CASKSGTREDTQYF. This rearrangement joins TRBV4-1 to TRBJ2-3, with 8 bases that match TRBD2. V gave up 7 bases and J gave up 5 bases; unmatched junction bases: 8. The CDR3 is made up of 14 amino acids. Germline V gene lookup returns CDR1 MGHRA and CDR2 YSYEKL.

V is TRBV3-1 and J is TRBJ2-5; no definite D call. Per the germline V gene, CDR1 is LGHDT and CDR2 is YNNKEL (reference sequence). CDR3 size: 14 residues. With 0 bases removed from V and 5 bases from J, the gap between germline ends came to 10 bases. CDR3 nucleotides: TGTGCCAGCAGCCAAGAGCTGGCTCGGGAGACCCAGTACTTC. Its protein is CASSQELARETQYF.

A few counts support this clonotype. V usage is TRBV7-3 and J usage is TRBJ2-5, with D unclear. The V end lost 5 bases, the J end lost 5 bases, and 15 bases lay between the germline ends. The CDR3 runs to 14 residues. Germline CDR1 is SGHTA and CDR2 is FQGTGA. CDR3 bases: TGTGCCAGCAGCCCGGACGGAAGTTGGGAGACCCAGTACTTC. This encodes CASSPDGSWETQYF.

The V call is TRBV12-3 or TRBV12-4, the J call TRBJ1-2; D is unclear. Trimming took off 6 bases at V and 6 bases at J, with 17 bases between the two ends. CDR3 length: 14 residues. The CDR3 spells CASSRPGRADGYTF. The CDR3 nucleotides are TGTGCCAGCAGCCGCCCGGGGAGAGCAGATGGCTACACCTTC.

The rearrangement links TRBV20-1 to TRBJ2-5, with D perhaps TRBD2 (6 bases). Between the trimmed V and J ends, which lost 5 bases and 3 bases, there was a span of 19 bases. Per germline, CDR1 DFQATT and CDR2 SNEGSKA (reference sequence). This CDR3 is 15 amino acids long. CDR3 coding DNA: TGCAGTGCTGGGGGTAGTAGCGGAAGGGAAGAGACCCAGTACTTC. Its protein product is CSAGGSSGREETQYF.

Many counts were recorded for this clonotype. V is TRBV7-2 and J is TRBJ2-5, with D uncertain. V lost 1 base and J 5 bases, leaving 8 bases between the germline ends. Germline V lookup: CDR1 SGHTA, CDR2 FQGNSA. This CDR3 spans 13 amino acids. This CDR3 reads CASSLGLRETQYF. The CDR3 bases are TGTGCCAGCAGCTTAGGGTTGAGGGAGACCCAGTACTTC.

The chain combines TRBV7-9 with TRBJ1-1; no clear D. Germline V gives CDR1 SEHNR, CDR2 FQNEAQ (reference sequence). V was shortened by 5 bases and J by 1 base, with 23 bases between the two germline ends. The CDR3 is 18 amino acids. The CDR3 loop reads CASSPLQGVGRANTEAFF. In DNA form, the CDR3 reads TGTGCCAGCAGCCCCCTTCAAGGTGTGGGCCGAGCGAACACTGAAGCTTTCTTT.

This sequence joins TRBV6-1 and TRBJ1-5; a weak D match, TRBD1 (5 bases). The V end lost 3 bases, the J end lost 6 bases, and 12 bases lay between the germline ends. The germline V gene has CDR1 MNHNS and CDR2 SASEGT. There are 14 residues in the CDR3. CDR3 sequence reads: CASSEVGQGQPQHF. The CDR3 DNA sequence: TGTGCCAGCAGTGAGGTGGGGCAAGGTCAGCCCCAGCATTTT.

The chain uses TRBV5-5 and TRBJ2-3; 7 bases are a match to TRBD2. The CDR3 runs 16 residues. Per the germline V gene, CDR1 is SGHKS and CDR2 is YYEKEE (reference sequence). The ends lost 1 base at V and 1 base at J; junction bases unmatched: 6. CDR3 DNA: TGTGCCAGCAGCTTGCTGGCTAGCGGTGGCACAGATACGCAGTATTTT. Translation: CASSLLASGGTDTQYF.

The chain employs TRBV7-9 and TRBJ2-6, with D possibly being TRBD1 or TRBD2 (5 bases each). The CDR3 totals 16 residues. Trimming shortened V by 3 bases and J by 4 bases, and 13 bases separated the two germline ends. Germline CDR1 is SEHNR and CDR2 is FQNEAQ (reference sequence). For the CDR3, the DNA is TGTGCCAGCAGCTTCGCCTGGGGGTCCGGGGCCAACGTCCTGACTTTC. Its translation is CASSFAWGSGANVLTF.

This clonotype was seen only a few times. The gene calls are TRBV18 and TRBJ2-7, with no clear D. Germline-derived CDR1 and CDR2 are KGHSH and LQKENI. CDR3 size: 13 residues. V was shortened by 2 bases and J by 2 bases, with 7 bases between the two germline ends. CDR3 protein: CASSPVTTYEQYF. The CDR3 nucleotides read TGTGCCAGCTCACCAGTCACCACCTACGAGCAGTACTTC.

This clonotype was recorded at least ten times. This chain joins TRBV11-2 and TRBJ2-2; unclear D gene. Looked up from germline, CDR1 is SGHAT and CDR2 is FQNNGV. The CDR3 sequence is 14 residues long. V was trimmed by 1 base and J by 5 bases, leaving 8 bases between them. CDR3: CASSLVLSTGELFF. CDR3 sequence (DNA): TGTGCCAGCAGCTTAGTACTCTCGACCGGGGAGCTGTTTTTT.

This clonotype has ten or more counts. The chain combines TRBV3-1 with TRBJ1-2, with D tentatively TRBD1 (6 bases). V was pared by 4 bases and J by 5 bases, with 14 bases between. Germline V lookup: CDR1 LGHDT, CDR2 YNNKEL (reference sequence). This CDR3 is 14 amino acids long. The CDR3 loop is CASSLQGAGYGYTF. CDR3 coding DNA: TGTGCCAGCAGCCTACAGGGAGCGGGTTATGGCTACACCTTC.

The V call is TRBV6-1, the J call TRBJ2-3, with a weak D call TRBD2 (6 bases). CDR3 length: 15 amino acids. V lost 8 bases and J 4 bases, leaving 19 bases between the germline ends. Germline V gives CDR1 MNHNS, CDR2 SASEGT. DNA of the CDR3: TGTGCCAGCGCTGAAGGGTGGAGGGGCCCAGATACGCAGTATTTT. Its translation is CASAEGWRGPDTQYF.